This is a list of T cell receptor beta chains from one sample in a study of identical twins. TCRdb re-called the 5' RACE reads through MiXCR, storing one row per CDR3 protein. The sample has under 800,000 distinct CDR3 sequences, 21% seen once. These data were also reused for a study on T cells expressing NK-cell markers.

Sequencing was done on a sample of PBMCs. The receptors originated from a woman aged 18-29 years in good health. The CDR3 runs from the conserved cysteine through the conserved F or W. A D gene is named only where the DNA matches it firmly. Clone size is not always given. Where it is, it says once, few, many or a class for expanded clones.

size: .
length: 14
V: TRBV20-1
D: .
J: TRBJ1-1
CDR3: CSAGVWQGTTEAFF
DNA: TGCAGTGCTGGGGTATGGCAGGGTACTACTGAAGCTTTCTTT

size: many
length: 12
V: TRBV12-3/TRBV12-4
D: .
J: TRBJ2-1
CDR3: CASSFAGYEQFF
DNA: TGTGCCAGCAGTTTCGCGGGTTATGAGCAGTTCTTC

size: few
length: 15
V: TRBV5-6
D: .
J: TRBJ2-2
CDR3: CASSSGARGAGELFF
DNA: TGTGCCAGCAGCAGCGGTGCGAGAGGTGCCGGGGAGCTGTTTTTT

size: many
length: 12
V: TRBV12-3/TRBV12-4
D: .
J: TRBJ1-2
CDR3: CASSSGAYGYTF
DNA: TGTGCCAGCAGTTCAGGGGCCTATGGCTACACCTTC

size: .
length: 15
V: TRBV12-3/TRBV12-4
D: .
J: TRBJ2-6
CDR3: CASSFAWAGANVLTF
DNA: TGTGCCAGCAGTTTCGCCTGGGCTGGGGCCAACGTCCTGACTTTC

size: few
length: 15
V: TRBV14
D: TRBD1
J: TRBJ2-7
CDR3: CASSTLDRDRHEQYF
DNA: TGTGCCAGCAGCACCCTGGACAGGGATCGGCACGAGCAGTACTTC

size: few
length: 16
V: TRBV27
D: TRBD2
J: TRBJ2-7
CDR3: CASSLVGRGGVGEQYF
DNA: TGTGCCAGCAGTTTAGTCGGGAGGGGGGGGGTGGGCGAGCAGTACTTC

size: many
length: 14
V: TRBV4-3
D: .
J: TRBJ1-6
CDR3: CASSQGGVRSPLHF
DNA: TGCGCCAGCAGCCAAGGGGGGGTAAGGTCACCCCTCCACTTT

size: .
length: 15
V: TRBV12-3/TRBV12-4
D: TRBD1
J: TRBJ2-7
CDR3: CASSLGTGGNGEQYF
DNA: TGTGCCAGCAGTTTAGGGACAGGGGGCAACGGCGAGCAGTACTTC

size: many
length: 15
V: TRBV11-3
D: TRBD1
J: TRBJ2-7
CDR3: CASSLLARGTYEQYF
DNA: TGTGCCAGCAGCTTATTAGCCAGGGGGACCTACGAGCAGTACTTC

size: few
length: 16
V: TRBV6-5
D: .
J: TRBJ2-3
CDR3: CASSFTGTLSTDTQYF
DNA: TGTGCCAGCAGTTTTACCGGGACACTGAGCACAGATACGCAGTATTTT

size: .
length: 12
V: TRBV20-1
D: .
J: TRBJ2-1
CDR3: CSAPTRPTEQFF
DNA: TGCAGTGCCCCTACTAGGCCCACTGAGCAGTTCTTC

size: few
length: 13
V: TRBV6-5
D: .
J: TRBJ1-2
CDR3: CASSYTDGYGYTF
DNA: TGTGCCAGCAGTTATACGGACGGGTATGGCTACACCTTC

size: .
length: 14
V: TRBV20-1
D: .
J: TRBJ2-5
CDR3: CSASRGVMRETQYF
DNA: TGCAGTGCTAGTAGGGGGGTTATGCGAGAGACCCAGTACTTC

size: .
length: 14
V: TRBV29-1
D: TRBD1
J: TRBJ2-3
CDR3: CSVESGQGLYTQYF
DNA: TGCAGCGTTGAATCGGGACAGGGGTTGTATACGCAGTATTTT

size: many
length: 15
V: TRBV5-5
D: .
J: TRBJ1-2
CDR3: CASSFDPGQNYGYTF
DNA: TGTGCCAGCAGCTTTGACCCTGGGCAGAACTATGGCTACACCTTC

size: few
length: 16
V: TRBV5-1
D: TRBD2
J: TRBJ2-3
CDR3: CASSRWASGSTDTQYF
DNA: TGCGCCAGCAGCCGGTGGGCTAGCGGCAGCACAGATACGCAGTATTTT

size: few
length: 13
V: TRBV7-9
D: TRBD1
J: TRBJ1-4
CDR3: CASRSGQGEKLFF
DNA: TGTGCCAGCAGGTCGGGACAGGGTGAAAAACTGTTTTTT

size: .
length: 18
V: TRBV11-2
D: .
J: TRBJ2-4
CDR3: CASSLYQTNLLAKNIQYF
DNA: TGTGCCAGCAGCTTATACCAGACGAACCTGCTAGCCAAAAACATTCAGTACTTC

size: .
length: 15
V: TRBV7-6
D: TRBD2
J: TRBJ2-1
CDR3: CASSPGTSVHNEQFF
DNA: TGTGCCAGCAGCCCCGGGACTAGCGTTCACAATGAGCAGTTCTTC

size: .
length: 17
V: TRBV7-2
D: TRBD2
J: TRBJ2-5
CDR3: CASSLTRTSGLRETQYF
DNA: TGTGCCAGCAGCTTAACGAGGACTAGCGGGCTTCGGGAGACCCAGTACTTC

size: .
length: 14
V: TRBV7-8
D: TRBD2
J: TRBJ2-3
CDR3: CATRTSGGWDTQYF
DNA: TGTGCCACCCGGACTAGCGGGGGGTGGGATACGCAGTATTTT

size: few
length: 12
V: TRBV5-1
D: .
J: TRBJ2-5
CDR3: CASSLKLETQYF
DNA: TGCGCCAGCAGCCTGAAGCTAGAGACCCAGTACTTC

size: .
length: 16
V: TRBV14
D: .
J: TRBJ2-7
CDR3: CASSQSRGWSSYEQYF
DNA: TGTGCCAGCAGCCAAAGTAGGGGGTGGAGCTCCTACGAGCAGTACTTC

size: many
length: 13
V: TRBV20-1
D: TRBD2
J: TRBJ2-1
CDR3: CSAPGLAVGEQFF
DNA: TGCAGTGCTCCGGGACTAGCCGTGGGGGAGCAGTTCTTC

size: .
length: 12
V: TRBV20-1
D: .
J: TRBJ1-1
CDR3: CSAIQGGTEAFF
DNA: TGCAGTGCTATACAGGGAGGGACTGAAGCTTTCTTT

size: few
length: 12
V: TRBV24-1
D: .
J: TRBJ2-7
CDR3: CATTPGLDEQYF
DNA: TGTGCCACCACTCCCGGTCTGGACGAGCAGTACTTC

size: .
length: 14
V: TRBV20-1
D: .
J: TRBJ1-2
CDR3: CSARGVQGQRGYTF
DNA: TGCAGTGCTAGAGGGGTCCAGGGGCAAAGAGGCTACACCTTC

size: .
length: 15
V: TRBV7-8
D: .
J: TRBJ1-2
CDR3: CASSLERQIAYGYTF
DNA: TGTGCCAGCAGCTTAGAGAGGCAGATTGCCTATGGCTACACCTTC

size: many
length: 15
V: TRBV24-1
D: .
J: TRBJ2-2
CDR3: CATSDRQKNTGELFF
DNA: TGTGCCACCAGTGATAGGCAGAAGAACACCGGGGAGCTGTTTTTT

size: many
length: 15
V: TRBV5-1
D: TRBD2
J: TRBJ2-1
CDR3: CASSLDSGRGNEQFF
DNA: TGCGCCAGCAGCTTGGATAGCGGGAGGGGCAATGAGCAGTTCTTC

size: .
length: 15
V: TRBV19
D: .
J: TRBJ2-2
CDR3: CASSDSTTNTGELFF
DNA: TGTGCCAGTAGTGATTCAACAACGAACACCGGGGAGCTGTTTTTT